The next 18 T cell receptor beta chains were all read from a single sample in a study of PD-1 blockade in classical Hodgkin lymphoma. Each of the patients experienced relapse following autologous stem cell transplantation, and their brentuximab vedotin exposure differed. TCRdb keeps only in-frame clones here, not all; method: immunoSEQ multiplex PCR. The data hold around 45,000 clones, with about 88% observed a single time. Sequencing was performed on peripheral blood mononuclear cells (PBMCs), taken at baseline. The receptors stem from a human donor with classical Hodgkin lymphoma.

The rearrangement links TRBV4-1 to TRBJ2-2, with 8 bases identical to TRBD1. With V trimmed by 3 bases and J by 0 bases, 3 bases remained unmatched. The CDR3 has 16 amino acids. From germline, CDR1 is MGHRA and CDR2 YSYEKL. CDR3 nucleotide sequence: TGCGCCAGCAGCCATCGGACAGGGCCGAACACCGGGGAGCTGTTTTTT. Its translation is CASSHRTGPNTGELFF.

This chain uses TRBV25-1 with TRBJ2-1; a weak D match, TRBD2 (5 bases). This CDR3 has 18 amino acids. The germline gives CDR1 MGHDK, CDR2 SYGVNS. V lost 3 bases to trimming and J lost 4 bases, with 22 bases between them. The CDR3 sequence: CASSDGDFGVRLYNEQFF. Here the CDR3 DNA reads TGTGCCAGCAGTGACGGTGATTTCGGGGTCCGGCTATACAATGAGCAGTTCTTC.

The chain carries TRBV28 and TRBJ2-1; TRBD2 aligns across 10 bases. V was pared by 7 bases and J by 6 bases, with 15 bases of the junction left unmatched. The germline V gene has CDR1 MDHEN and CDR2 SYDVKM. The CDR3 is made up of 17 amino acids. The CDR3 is CASTRPGLARFFNEQFF. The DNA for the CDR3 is TGTGCCAGCACCCGGCCGGGACTAGCGCGTTTCTTCAATGAGCAGTTCTTC.

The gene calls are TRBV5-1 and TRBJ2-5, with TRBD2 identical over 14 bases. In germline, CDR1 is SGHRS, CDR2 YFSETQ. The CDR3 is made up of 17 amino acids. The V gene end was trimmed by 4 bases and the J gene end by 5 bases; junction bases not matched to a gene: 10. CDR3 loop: CASSQGLAGGRGETQYF. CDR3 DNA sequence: TGCGCCAGCAGCCAAGGACTAGCGGGGGGCCGGGGGGAGACCCAGTACTTC.

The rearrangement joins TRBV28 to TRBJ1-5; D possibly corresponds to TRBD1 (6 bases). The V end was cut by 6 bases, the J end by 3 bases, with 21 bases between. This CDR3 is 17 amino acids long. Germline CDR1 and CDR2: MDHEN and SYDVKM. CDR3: CASSSPRGGANNQPQHF. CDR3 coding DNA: TGTGCCAGCAGCTCACCCAGGGGAGGGGCCAACAATCAGCCCCAGCATTTT. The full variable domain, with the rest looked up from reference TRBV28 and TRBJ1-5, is DVKVTQSSRYLVKRTGEKVFLECVQDMDHENMFWYRQDPGLGLRLIYFSYDVKMKEKGDIPEGYSVSREKKERFSLILESASTNQTSMYLCASSSPRGGANNQPQHFGDGTRLSIL.

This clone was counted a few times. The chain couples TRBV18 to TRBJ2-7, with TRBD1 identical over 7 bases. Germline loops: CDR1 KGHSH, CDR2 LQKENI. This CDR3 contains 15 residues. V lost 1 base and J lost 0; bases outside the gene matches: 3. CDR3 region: CASSPLPGGSYEQYF. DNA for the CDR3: TGTGCCAGCTCACCACTCCCAGGGGGCTCCTACGAGCAGTACTTC. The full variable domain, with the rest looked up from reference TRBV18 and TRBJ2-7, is NAGVMQNPRHLVRRRGQEARLRCSPMKGHSHVYWYRQLPEEGLKFMVYLQKENIIDESGMPKERFSAEFPKEGPSILRIQQVVRGDSAAYFCASSPLPGGSYEQYFGPGTRLTVT.

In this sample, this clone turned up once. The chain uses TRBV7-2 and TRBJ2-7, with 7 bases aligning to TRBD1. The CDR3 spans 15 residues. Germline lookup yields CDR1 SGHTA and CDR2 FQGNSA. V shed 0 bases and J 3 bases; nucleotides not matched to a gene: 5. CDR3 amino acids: CASSLAGGLRYEQYF. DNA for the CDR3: TGTGCCAGCAGCTTAGCAGGGGGCCTTCGCTACGAGCAGTACTTC.

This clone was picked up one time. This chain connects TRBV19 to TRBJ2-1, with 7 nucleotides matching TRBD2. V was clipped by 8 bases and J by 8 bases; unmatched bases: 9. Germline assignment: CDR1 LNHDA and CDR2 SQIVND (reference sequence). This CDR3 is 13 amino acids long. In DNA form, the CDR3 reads TGTGCCAGTGCTTCCGGGAGGAGACATGAGCAGTTCTTC. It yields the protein CASASGRRHEQFF.

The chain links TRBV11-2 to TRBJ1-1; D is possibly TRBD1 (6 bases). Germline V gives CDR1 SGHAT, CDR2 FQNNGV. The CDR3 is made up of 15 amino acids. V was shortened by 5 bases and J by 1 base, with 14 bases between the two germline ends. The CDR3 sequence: CASSLGGGWNTEAFF. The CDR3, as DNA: TGTGCCAGCAGCCTGGGGGGGGGCTGGAACACTGAAGCTTTCTTT.

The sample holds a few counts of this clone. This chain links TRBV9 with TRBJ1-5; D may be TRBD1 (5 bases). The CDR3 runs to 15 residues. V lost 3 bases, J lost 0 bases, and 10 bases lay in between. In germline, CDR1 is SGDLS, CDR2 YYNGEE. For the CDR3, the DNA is TGTGCCAGCAGCGCAACAGGAAATAGCAATCAGCCCCAGCATTTT. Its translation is CASSATGNSNQPQHF.

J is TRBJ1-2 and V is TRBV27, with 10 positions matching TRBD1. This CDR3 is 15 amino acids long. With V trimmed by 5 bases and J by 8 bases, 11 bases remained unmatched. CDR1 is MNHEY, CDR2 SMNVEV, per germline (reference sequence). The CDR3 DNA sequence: TGTGCCAGCAGTCCTGCCCGACAGGGGGCGCGGGGCTACACCTTC. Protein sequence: CASSPARQGARGYTF.

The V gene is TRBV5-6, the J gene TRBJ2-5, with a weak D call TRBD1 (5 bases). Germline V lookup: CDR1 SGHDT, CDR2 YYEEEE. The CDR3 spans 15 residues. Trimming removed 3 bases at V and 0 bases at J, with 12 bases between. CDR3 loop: CASSYFSTDQETQYF. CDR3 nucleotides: TGTGCCAGCAGCTACTTCTCGACAGACCAAGAGACCCAGTACTTC.

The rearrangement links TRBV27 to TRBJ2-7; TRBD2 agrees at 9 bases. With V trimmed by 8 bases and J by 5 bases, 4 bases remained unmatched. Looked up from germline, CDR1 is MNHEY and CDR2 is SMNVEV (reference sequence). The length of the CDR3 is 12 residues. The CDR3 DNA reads TGTGCCAGCGGGTGGACTAGCGACGAGCAGTACTTC. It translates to CASGWTSDEQYF.

CDR3 amino acids: CASSARPRRPQETQYF. Written as DNA, the CDR3 is TGTGCCAGCAGTGCCCGACCCCGCAGGCCCCAAGAGACCCAGTACTTC. The chain recombines TRBV6-1 with TRBJ2-5; D gene uncertain. This CDR3 contains 16 residues. Germline CDR1 MNHNS, CDR2 SASEGT. Trimming cost V 4 bases and J 1 base, with 16 bases left between them.

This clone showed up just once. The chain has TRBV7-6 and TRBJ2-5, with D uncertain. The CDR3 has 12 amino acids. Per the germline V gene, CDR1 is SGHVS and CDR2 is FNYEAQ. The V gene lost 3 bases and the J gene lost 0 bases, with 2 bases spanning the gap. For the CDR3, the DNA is TGTGCCAGCAGCTTCTACCAAGAGACCCAGTACTTC. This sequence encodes CASSFYQETQYF.

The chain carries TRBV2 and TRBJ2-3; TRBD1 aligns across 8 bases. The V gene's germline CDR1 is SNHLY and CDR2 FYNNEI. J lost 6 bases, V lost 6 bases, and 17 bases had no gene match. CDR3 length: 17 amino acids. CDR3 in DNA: TGTGCCAGCAGATTCCGACAGGGGCGGATGGTGGTCGATACGCAGTATTTT. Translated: CASRFRQGRMVVDTQYF.

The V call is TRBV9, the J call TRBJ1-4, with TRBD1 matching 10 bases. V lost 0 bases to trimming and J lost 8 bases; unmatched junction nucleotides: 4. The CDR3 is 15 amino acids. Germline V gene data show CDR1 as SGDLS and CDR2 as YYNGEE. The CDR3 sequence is CASSVGGTGVEKLFF. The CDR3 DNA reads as TGTGCCAGCAGCGTAGGTGGGACAGGGGTCGAAAAACTGTTTTTT.

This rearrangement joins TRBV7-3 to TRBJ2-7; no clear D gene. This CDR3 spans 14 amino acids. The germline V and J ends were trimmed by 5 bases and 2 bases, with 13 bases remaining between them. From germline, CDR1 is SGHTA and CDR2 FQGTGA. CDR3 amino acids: CASSPGGTAYEQYF. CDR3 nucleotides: TGTGCCAGCAGCCCCGGCGGTACAGCCTACGAGCAGTACTTC.